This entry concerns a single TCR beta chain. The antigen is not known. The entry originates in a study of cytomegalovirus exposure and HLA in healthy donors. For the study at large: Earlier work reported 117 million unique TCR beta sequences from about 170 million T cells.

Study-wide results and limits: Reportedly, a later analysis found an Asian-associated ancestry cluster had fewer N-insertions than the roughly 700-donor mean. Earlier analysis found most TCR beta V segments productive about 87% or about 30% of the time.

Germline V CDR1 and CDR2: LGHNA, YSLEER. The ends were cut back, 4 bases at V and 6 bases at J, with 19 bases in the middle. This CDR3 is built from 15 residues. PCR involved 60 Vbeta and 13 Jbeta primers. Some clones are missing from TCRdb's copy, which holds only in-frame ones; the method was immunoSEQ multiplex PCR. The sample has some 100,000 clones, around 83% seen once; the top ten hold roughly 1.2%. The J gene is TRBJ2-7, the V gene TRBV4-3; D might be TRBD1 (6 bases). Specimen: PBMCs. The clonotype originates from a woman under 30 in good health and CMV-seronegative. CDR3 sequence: CASSPRQDNGGEQYF. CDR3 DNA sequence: TGCGCCAGCAGCCCGCGACAGGACAACGGCGGCGAGCAGTACTTC.